A selection of T cell receptor beta chains follows, all from one sample in a study of cytomegalovirus exposure and HLA in healthy donors. Profiling relied on immunoSEQ multiplex PCR, and the TCRdb table lists in-frame clones only, not all of them. The sample has around 160,000 clones, around 80% seen once. Sequenced material: PBMCs. Source of these receptors: a male donor in good health and CMV-seronegative. Both conserved end residues are part of each CDR3. The D gene is left open where the match is weak. Some rows mark clone size as missing; the rest say once, few, many or name a class of expanded clone.

size	V	length	D	J	DNA	CDR3
-	TRBV6-5	15	TRBD1	TRBJ1-6	TGTGCCAGCAGCCGACAGGGGGCGTTAGGTTCACCCCTCCACTTT	CASSRQGALGSPLHF
-	TRBV10-3	17	TRBD1	TRBJ1-5	TGTGCCATCAGTGAGGGCCAAAACAGGGGCGGAAATCAGCCCCAGCATTTT	CAISEGQNRGGNQPQHF
-	TRBV9	11	-	TRBJ2-7	TGTGCCAGCAGCGTAGTTCATGAGCAGTACTTC	CASSVVHEQYF
-	TRBV9	14	-	TRBJ1-5	TGTGCCAGCAGCGAACAGGCTGCCTCTCAGCCCCAGCATTTT	CASSEQAASQPQHF
-	TRBV28	14	-	TRBJ2-1	TGTGCCAGCAGGGAGAATTCGGCCTACAATGAGCAGTTCTTC	CASRENSAYNEQFF
few	TRBV28	11	-	TRBJ1-2	TGTGCCAGCAGTACACAGGCCGGCTACACCTTC	CASSTQAGYTF
-	TRBV30	14	TRBD2	TRBJ2-3	TGTGCCTGGAGTGGACTAGCGGGACCAGATACGCAGTATTTT	CAWSGLAGPDTQYF
-	TRBV4-3	15	-	TRBJ1-1	TGCGCCAGCAGCCAAGAGGGGAGGGCGAACACTGAAGCTTTCTTT	CASSQEGRANTEAFF
-	TRBV5-6	15	TRBD1	TRBJ2-7	TGTGCCAGCAGCCAGAGACAGGGGGCGAGGCACGAGCAGTACTTC	CASSQRQGARHEQYF
-	TRBV6-6	15	TRBD2	TRBJ2-4	TGTGCCAGCAGAAAGCGGGATTTAGCCAAAAACATTCAGTACTTC	CASRKRDLAKNIQYF
-	TRBV6-1	12	TRBD1	TRBJ2-7	TGTGCCACACGGGACAGGAGGAACGAGCAGTACTTC	CATRDRRNEQYF
-	TRBV5-8	12	-	TRBJ2-7	TGTGCCAGCAGCTTGAAGCGGATCGAGCAGTACTTC	CASSLKRIEQYF
-	TRBV19	13	-	TRBJ1-2	TGTGCCAGTACCCGGGGGGGGTACTATGGCTACACCTTC	CASTRGGYYGYTF
-	TRBV2	16	TRBD1	TRBJ2-6	TGTTCAACAGCAGGGGGCCTGAGCTCTGGGGCCAACGTCCTGACTTTC	CSTAGGLSSGANVLTF
-	TRBV7-2	15	TRBD2	TRBJ2-7	TGTGCCAGCAGCTCCCTAGCGGGGCAGGGCTACGAGCAGTACTTC	CASSSLAGQGYEQYF
-	TRBV7-2	13	-	TRBJ2-7	TGTGCCAGCAGCTTAATGAGCTCCTACGAGCAGTACTTC	CASSLMSSYEQYF
once	TRBV7-2	15	TRBD2	TRBJ2-1	TGTGCCAGCAGGGCCTCGTCTAGCGGGGCGCGTGAGCAGTTCTTC	CASRASSSGAREQFF
-	TRBV6-5	12	-	TRBJ2-1	TGTGCCAGCAGTCTGTCAGGGTTTGAGCAGTTCTTC	CASSLSGFEQFF
-	TRBV30	13	-	TRBJ2-1	TGTGCCTGGAGTGTAATGGGGGCTAGGGAGCAGTTCTTC	CAWSVMGAREQFF
-	TRBV4-2	14	-	TRBJ2-1	TGTGCCAGCAGCCGCACGGGCTCCTACAATGAGCAGTTCTTC	CASSRTGSYNEQFF
-	TRBV5-1	14	-	TRBJ2-7	TGCGCCAGCAGCGTGCAGGCTCTGGCCTACGAGCAGTACTTC	CASSVQALAYEQYF
-	TRBV5-1	14	TRBD1	TRBJ1-2	TGCGCCAGCAGCACCGGGACAGGGACCTATGGCTACACCTTC	CASSTGTGTYGYTF
-	TRBV2	12	TRBD1	TRBJ2-5	TGTGCCAGCAAGGGGGCCCAAGAGACCCAGTACTTC	CASKGAQETQYF
-	TRBV5-8	16	TRBD1	TRBJ1-1	TGTGCCAGCAGCAGTATACGGACAGGGGGGTTTACTGAAGCTTTCTTT	CASSSIRTGGFTEAFF
-	TRBV18	15	TRBD1	TRBJ1-4	TGTGCCAGCTCACCAGAGGCGCCAGGGGGGGAAAAACTGTTTTTT	CASSPEAPGGEKLFF
-	TRBV5-1	14	TRBD2	TRBJ2-7	TGCGCCAGCAGCCAGAGCGGGGTAGGAGGCGAGCAGTACTTC	CASSQSGVGGEQYF
-	TRBV2	15	-	TRBJ2-1	TGTGCCAGCAGTGAAGCTGCGGTTTCTTACAATGAGCAGTTCTTC	CASSEAAVSYNEQFF
-	TRBV9	14	TRBD1	TRBJ2-5	TGTGCCAGCAGCGCGACAGGGGTGCAAGAGACCCAGTACTTC	CASSATGVQETQYF
-	TRBV19	16	TRBD2	TRBJ2-1	TGTGCCAGTAGCAAATCCGGGACTAGCGGGGGGTATGAGCAGTTCTTC	CASSKSGTSGGYEQFF
-	TRBV7-2	15	TRBD2	TRBJ2-5	TGTGCCAGCAGCTTGGCTAGCCGGGGGGGGGAGACCCAGTACTTC	CASSLASRGGETQYF
-	TRBV19	14	TRBD2	TRBJ2-2	TGTGCCAGTAGTATAGTTGGCGGGGGCGGGGAGCTGTTTTTT	CASSIVGGGGELFF
-	TRBV18	16	TRBD1	TRBJ2-5	TGTGCCAGCTCACCATTGACAGGGGGGTTACTAGAGACCCAGTACTTC	CASSPLTGGLLETQYF
-	TRBV9	16	TRBD1	TRBJ2-1	TGTGCCAGCAGCTCTCACCGGGACAGGGACCGCAATGAGCAGTTCTTC	CASSSHRDRDRNEQFF
-	TRBV13	13	-	TRBJ2-1	TGTGCCAGCAGCCCAACCAGAGCAGGTGAGCAGTTCTTC	CASSPTRAGEQFF
-	TRBV5-5	14	TRBD1	TRBJ2-7	TGTGCCAGCAGCCCACAGGGGGTGGCCTACGAGCAGTACTTC	CASSPQGVAYEQYF
-	TRBV12-5	15	-	TRBJ1-5	TGTGCTAGTGGTTCTGCAGTCCATAGCAATCAGCCCCAGCATTTT	CASGSAVHSNQPQHF
-	TRBV2	14	TRBD1	TRBJ1-2	TGTGCCAGCAGTGAAATGGGCAGGGGGCATGGCTACACCTTC	CASSEMGRGHGYTF